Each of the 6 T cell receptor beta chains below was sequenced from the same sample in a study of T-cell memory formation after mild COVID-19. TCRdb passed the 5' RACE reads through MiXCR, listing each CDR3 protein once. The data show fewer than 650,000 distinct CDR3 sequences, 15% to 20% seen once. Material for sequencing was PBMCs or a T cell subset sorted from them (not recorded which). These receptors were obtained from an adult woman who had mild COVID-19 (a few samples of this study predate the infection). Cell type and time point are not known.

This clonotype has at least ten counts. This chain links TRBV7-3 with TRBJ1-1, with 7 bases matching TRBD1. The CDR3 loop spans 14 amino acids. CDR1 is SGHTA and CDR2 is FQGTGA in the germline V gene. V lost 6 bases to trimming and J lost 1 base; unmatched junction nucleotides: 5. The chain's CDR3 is CASSLRGQNTEAFF. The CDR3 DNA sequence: TGTGCCAGCAGTCTAAGGGGGCAGAACACTGAAGCTTTCTTT. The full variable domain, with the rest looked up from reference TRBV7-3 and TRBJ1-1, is GAGVSQTPSNKVTEKGKYVELRCDPISGHTALYWYRQSLGQGPEFLIYFQGTGAADDSGLPNDRFFAVRPEGSVSTLKIQRTERGDSAVYLCASSLRGQNTEAFFGQGTRLTVV.

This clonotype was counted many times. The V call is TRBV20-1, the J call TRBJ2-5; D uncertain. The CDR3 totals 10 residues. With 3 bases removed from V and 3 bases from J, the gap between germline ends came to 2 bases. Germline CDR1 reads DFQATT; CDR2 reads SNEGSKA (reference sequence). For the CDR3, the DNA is TGCAGTGCTAGGGAAGAGACCCAGTACTTC. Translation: CSAREETQYF.

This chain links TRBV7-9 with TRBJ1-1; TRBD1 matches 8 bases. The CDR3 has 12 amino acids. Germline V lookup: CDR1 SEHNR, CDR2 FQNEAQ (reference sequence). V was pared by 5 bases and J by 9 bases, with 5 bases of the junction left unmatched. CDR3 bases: TGTGCCAGCAGCCGGACAGGGTTTCAAGCTTTCTTT. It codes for CASSRTGFQAFF.

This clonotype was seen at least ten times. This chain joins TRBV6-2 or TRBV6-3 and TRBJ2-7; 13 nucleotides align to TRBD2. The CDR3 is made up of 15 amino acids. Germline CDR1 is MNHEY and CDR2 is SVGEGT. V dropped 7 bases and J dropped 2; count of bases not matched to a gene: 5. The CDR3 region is CASTSTSGRAYEQYF. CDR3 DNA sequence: TGTGCCAGCACCTCCACTAGCGGGAGGGCCTACGAGCAGTACTTC.

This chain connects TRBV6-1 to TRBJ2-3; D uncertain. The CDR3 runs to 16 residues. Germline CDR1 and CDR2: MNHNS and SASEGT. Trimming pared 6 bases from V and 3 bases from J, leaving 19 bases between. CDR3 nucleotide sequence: TGTGCCAGCAGCGCCAGACCGGGCCACGGGACAGATACGCAGTATTTT. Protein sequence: CASSARPGHGTDTQYF.

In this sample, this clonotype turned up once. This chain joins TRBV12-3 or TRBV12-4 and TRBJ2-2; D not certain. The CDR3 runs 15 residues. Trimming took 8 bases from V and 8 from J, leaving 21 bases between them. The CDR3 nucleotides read TGTGCCAGCCAATTGACCGGCCCGTTGGCTGGGGAGCTGTTTTTT. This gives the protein CASQLTGPLAGELFF.